A selection of T cell receptor beta chains follows, all from one sample in a study of long-term antiretroviral therapy in people with HIV. TCRdb keeps only in-frame clones here, not all; method: immunoSEQ multiplex PCR. Here the sample spans roughly 16,000 clones, 94% being singletons. This material consisted of unsorted PBMCs, taken roughly 6.2 years after starting antiretroviral therapy. These receptors originate from a woman between 50 and 59 years old with HIV. CDR3s include the opening cysteine and the closing phenylalanine or tryptophan.

v_gene	j_gene	len	CDR3aa
TRBV10-3	TRBJ1-1	16	CAISESVWEGRTEAFF
TRBV9	TRBJ2-1	15	CASSVDGLAGAEQFF
TRBV21-1	TRBJ1-1	10	CLRGYTEAFF
TRBV29-1	TRBJ2-1	14	CSVHISGSVDEQFF
TRBV28	TRBJ1-1	14	CASSPLDKNTEAFF
TRBV18	TRBJ2-3	16	CASSPTTGSLTDTQYF
TRBV9	TRBJ2-3	15	CASSVGISGRDTQYF
TRBV27	TRBJ2-7	15	CASRRTSISSYEQYF
TRBV5-4	TRBJ2-3	16	CASSLFTGPGTDTQYF
TRBV27	TRBJ1-1	12	CASSPGHTEAFF
TRBV10-3	TRBJ2-1	15	CAISSGLGLGNEQFF
TRBV7-9	TRBJ2-7	16	CASSPRSGRGKDEQYF
TRBV7-8	TRBJ2-3	15	CASSLLQRSTDTQYF
TRBV28	TRBJ2-2	13	CASTKSLGGELFF
TRBV27	TRBJ2-7	17	CASSSPGTSGSSYEQYF
TRBV29-1	TRBJ2-2	15	CSVAPGQGATGELFF
TRBV5-1	TRBJ1-1	16	CASSPRTGHVSTEAFF
TRBV19	TRBJ2-7	13	CASSLDEQYEQYF
TRBV19	TRBJ2-3	14	CASSISDSTDTQYF
TRBV18	TRBJ2-7	15	CASSPGQSTSYEQYF
TRBV7-6	TRBJ2-7	15	CASSSGTSGSYEQYF
TRBV11-2	TRBJ1-5	13	CASSLARNQPQHF
TRBV4-2	TRBJ2-7	13	CASSSDRGSEQYF
TRBV20-1	TRBJ2-3	11	CSAPITDTQYF
TRBV7-9	TRBJ2-7	15	CASSPRTSAAYEQYF
TRBV7-9	TRBJ2-7	15	CASSLAGQGRYEQYF
TRBV25-1	TRBJ1-1	11	CCGGIDTEAFF
TRBV6-6	TRBJ2-2	14	CASRTGRNTGELFF